Following are 32 T cell receptor beta chains from one sample sequenced in a study of blood T cell repertoires in COVID-19. Generated by immunoSEQ multiplex PCR, the TCRdb table keeps only in-frame clones and is missing some. In the table there are 370,000 or so clones, 81% of which are singletons. Sequencing was performed on peripheral blood. These TCRs come from a human donor with acute or convalescent COVID-19. The donor label of this sample is uncertain.

In nucleotides, the CDR3 is TGCAGCCATCTCCCTATGAACACTGAAGCTTTCTTT. Its protein product is CSHLPMNTEAFF. The J gene is TRBJ1-1, the V gene TRBV29-1; unclear D gene. Trimming shortened V by 8 bases and J by 0 bases, and 10 bases separated the two germline ends. CDR3 size: 12 residues. The germline gives CDR1 SQVTM, CDR2 ANQGSEA. Using reference TRBV29-1 and TRBJ1-1 for the parts outside the CDR3, the full variable domain is SAVISQKPSRDICQRGTSLTIQCQVDSQVTMMFWYRQQPGQSLTLIATANQGSEATYESGFVIDKFPISRPNLTFSTLTVSNMSPEDSSIYLCSHLPMNTEAFFGQGTRLTVV.

V gene TRBV11-2 combines with J gene TRBJ2-1; 8 nucleotides line up with TRBD1. The germline CDR1 and CDR2 sequences are SGHAT and FQNNGV. The CDR3 sequence is 18 residues long. The trim removed 5 bases at V and 0 bases at J, leaving 12 bases unmatched. The CDR3 region has the DNA TGTGCCAGCAGCACGCACGCACCCGGGACAGGCTCCTACAATGAGCAGTTCTTC. Translating it yields CASSTHAPGTGSYNEQFF.

This clone was counted between two and nine times. The V and J genes are TRBV7-8 and TRBJ1-1; 9 bases align to TRBD1. Germline values: CDR1 SGHVS, CDR2 FQNEAQ. The CDR3 is 14 amino acids. V trimming: 3 bases; J trimming: 5 bases; junction bases outside the gene matches: 4. The CDR3 region has the DNA TGTGCCAGCAGCTTTGGACAGGGGTGGACTGAAGCTTTCTTT. This translates into CASSFGQGWTEAFF.

The genes are TRBV28 and TRBJ1-1, with 7 bases that match TRBD1. Unmatched junction bases numbered 7, after V lost 7 bases and J lost 8 bases. CDR1 MDHEN and CDR2 SYDVKM come from the germline V gene. CDR3 length: 12 amino acids. The CDR3 region is CASTEGGREAFF. CDR3 bases: TGTGCCAGCACCGAAGGGGGCAGAGAAGCTTTCTTT.

CDR3 protein: CASSHWRSQETQYF. The CDR3 region has the DNA TGTGCCAGCAGCCATTGGCGGTCACAAGAGACCCAGTACTTC. This chain uses TRBV4-2 with TRBJ2-5; D not resolved. The CDR3 runs 14 residues. V was cut by 3 bases and J by 2 bases, with 10 bases left in between. Germline CDR1 reads LGHNA; CDR2 reads YNFKEQ.

The chain carries TRBV27 and TRBJ1-1, with TRBD1 matching 11 bases. Looked up from germline, CDR1 is MNHEY and CDR2 is SMNVEV (reference sequence). The trim removed 5 bases at V and 3 bases at J, leaving 8 bases unmatched. The CDR3 totals 16 residues. The DNA of the CDR3 is TGTGCCAGCAGTCCCTGGACAGGGGGCGCCTACACTGAAGCTTTCTTT. This sequence encodes CASSPWTGGAYTEAFF.

The genes are TRBV7-9 and TRBJ1-4; 7 positions agree with TRBD1. This CDR3 region has 16 residues. The ends lost 1 base at V and 7 bases at J; junction bases unmatched: 9. Germline V gives CDR1 SEHNR, CDR2 FQNEAQ (reference sequence). CDR3 in amino acids: CASSLGKGARGEKLFF. The CDR3 region has the DNA TGTGCCAGCAGCTTAGGAAAGGGGGCGCGGGGTGAAAAACTGTTTTTT.

The genes are TRBV18 and TRBJ2-7; D gene uncertain. The germline CDR1 and CDR2 sequences are KGHSH and LQKENI. Trimming removed 2 bases at V and 4 bases at J, with 9 bases between. The CDR3 totals 13 residues. CDR3 coding DNA: TGTGCCAGCTCACCAGGCCTAGTATACGAGCAGTACTTC. As protein: CASSPGLVYEQYF. The full variable domain, its missing parts supplied by reference TRBV18 and TRBJ2-7, is NAGVMQNPRHLVRRRGQEARLRCSPMKGHSHVYWYRQLPEEGLKFMVYLQKENIIDESGMPKERFSAEFPKEGPSILRIQQVVRGDSAAYFCASSPGLVYEQYFGPGTRLTVT.

This sequence joins TRBV6-5 and TRBJ1-5, with 9 bases that match TRBD1. This CDR3 spans 13 amino acids. Trimming at V came to 6 bases and at J to 10 bases, leaving 7 bases not matched to a gene. Germline values: CDR1 MNHEY, CDR2 SVGAGI. The CDR3 spells CASSEDRGRPQHF. CDR3 DNA sequence: TGTGCCAGCAGCGAGGACAGGGGACGCCCCCAGCATTTT.

This chain connects TRBV18 to TRBJ1-3; maybe TRBD1 (6 bases). The CDR3 consists of 14 residues. V was shortened by 5 bases and J by 4 bases, with 12 bases between the two germline ends. CDR1 is KGHSH, CDR2 LQKENI, per germline. CDR3 in amino acids: CASSEQGLGNTIYF. The CDR3, as DNA: TGTGCCAGCTCAGAACAGGGATTGGGAAACACCATATATTTT.

The gene calls are TRBV7-2 and TRBJ1-5; no reliable D call. The length of the CDR3 is 14 residues. V gave up 0 bases and J gave up 3 bases, with 6 bases separating them. CDR1 is SGHTA and CDR2 is FQGNSA in the germline V gene. The CDR3 nucleotides read TGTGCCAGCAGCTTAGCGTCTTTCAATCAGCCCCAGCATTTT. Amino acid sequence: CASSLASFNQPQHF.

This chain connects TRBV28 to TRBJ1-1; 10 nucleotides align to TRBD1. V lost 7 bases and J lost 2; bases outside the gene matches: 4. Germline V CDR1 and CDR2: MDHEN, SYDVKM. CDR3 length equals 14 residues. For the CDR3, the DNA is TGTGCCAGCAAAGGGACAGGGGTTAACACTGAAGCTTTCTTT. This encodes CASKGTGVNTEAFF.

This clone was found once. The J gene is TRBJ2-1, the V gene TRBV11-3, with 10 bases fitting TRBD2. CDR1 SGHNT and CDR2 YENEEA come from the germline V gene. Losses at the gene ends were 4 bases for V and 5 bases for J; bases not matched to a gene: 5. The CDR3 is 15 amino acids. DNA of the CDR3: TGTGCCAGCAGCTCCCGGACTAGCGGAAACAATGAGCAGTTCTTC. This translates into CASSSRTSGNNEQFF.

The chain combines TRBV5-1 with TRBJ1-4; 11 positions agree with TRBD1. The germline CDR1 and CDR2 sequences are SGHRS and YFSETQ. The J segment lost 5 bases and the V segment lost 2 bases, leaving 5 bases of the junction unmatched. The length of the CDR3 is 16 residues. In DNA form, the CDR3 reads TGCGCCAGCAGCTTCCTAGGGACAGGGGGAAATGAAAAACTGTTTTTT. Residues: CASSFLGTGGNEKLFF. Filled out from reference TRBV5-1 and TRBJ1-4, the complete variable domain reads KAGVTQTPRYLIKTRGQQVTLSCSPISGHRSVSWYQQTPGQGLQFLFEYFSETQRNKGNFPGRFSGRQFSNSRSEMNVSTLELGDSALYLCASSFLGTGGNEKLFFGSGTQLSVL.

The chain uses TRBV12-5 and TRBJ2-2, with D tentatively TRBD1 (5 bases). In germline, CDR1 is LGHNT, CDR2 FRNRAP. Trimming removed 8 bases from V and 2 bases from J, with 9 bases in between. The CDR3 contains 13 residues. The CDR3 sequence: CASSDSNTGELFF. DNA for the CDR3: TGTGCTAGTAGCGACAGCAACACCGGGGAGCTGTTTTTT.

The V and J genes are TRBV7-9 and TRBJ1-2, with D tentatively TRBD1 (6 bases). This CDR3 has 16 residues. V was clipped by 5 bases and J by 6 bases, with 22 bases between them. CDR1 is SEHNR and CDR2 is FQNEAQ in the germline V gene (reference sequence). CDR3 sequence: CASSHYRAGRGDGYTF. The DNA of the CDR3 is TGTGCCAGCAGCCACTACAGGGCCGGGAGGGGAGATGGCTACACCTTC.

The chain links TRBV5-1 to TRBJ1-1; no definite D call. Germline-derived CDR1 and CDR2 are SGHRS and YFSETQ. The CDR3 extends over 15 amino acids. V lost 3 bases and J lost 0, with 12 bases in between. The CDR3 DNA reads as TGCGCCAGCAGCTGGCGCGGGGAAGTGAACACTGAAGCTTTCTTT. Translation gives CASSWRGEVNTEAFF.

The rearrangement joins TRBV6-5 to TRBJ1-1, with TRBD1 identical over 9 bases. The CDR3 runs 12 residues. The ends lost 9 bases at V and 5 bases at J; junction bases unmatched: 4. Germline CDR1 and CDR2: MNHEY and SVGAGI. CDR3: CARGTGRTEAFF. Written as DNA, the CDR3 is TGTGCCAGAGGGACAGGGAGAACTGAAGCTTTCTTT.

The chain joins TRBV28 to TRBJ1-3; no definite D call. Between the trimmed V and J ends, which lost 8 bases and 5 bases, there was a span of 10 bases. This CDR3 has 12 amino acids. Germline V CDR1 and CDR2: MDHEN, SYDVKM. CDR3 nucleotides: TGTGCCAGCTCCCTAGGCAGAAACACCATATATTTT. Its protein product is CASSLGRNTIYF.

The CDR3 DNA follows: TGTGCCAGCTCGCCTCCACAGGGGTACACTGAAGCTTTCTTT. This codes for CASSPPQGYTEAFF. V gene TRBV18 combines with J gene TRBJ1-1; TRBD1 matches 7 bases. Germline-derived CDR1 and CDR2 are KGHSH and LQKENI. CDR3 length equals 14 residues. V lost 6 bases, J lost 3 bases, and 7 bases stayed unmatched. The variable domain in full, completed from reference TRBV18 and TRBJ1-1, reads NAGVMQNPRHLVRRRGQEARLRCSPMKGHSHVYWYRQLPEEGLKFMVYLQKENIIDESGMPKERFSAEFPKEGPSILRIQQVVRGDSAAYFCASSPPQGYTEAFFGQGTRLTVV.

The V call is TRBV28, the J call TRBJ1-1; 7 bases are shared with TRBD1. The CDR3 consists of 14 residues. CDR1 and CDR2 (germline): MDHEN, SYDVKM. Losses at the gene ends were 6 bases for V and 3 bases for J; bases not matched to a gene: 7. For the CDR3, the DNA is TGTGCCAGCAGCCCCTTACAGGGGCACACTGAAGCTTTCTTT. This translates into CASSPLQGHTEAFF. The entire variable domain, with the rest obtained from reference TRBV28 and TRBJ1-1, is as follows: DVKVTQSSRYLVKRTGEKVFLECVQDMDHENMFWYRQDPGLGLRLIYFSYDVKMKEKGDIPEGYSVSREKKERFSLILESASTNQTSMYLCASSPLQGHTEAFFGQGTRLTVV.

There are many counts of this clone. Distinct nucleotide sequences in the sample also encode this CDR3. This chain uses TRBV4-1 with TRBJ2-5, with 9 bases that match TRBD1. After removal of 1 base from V and 6 bases from J, the junction contained 3 bases not matched to a gene. The CDR3 consists of 14 residues. Germline CDR1 and CDR2: MGHRA and YSYEKL. The CDR3 is CASSQGDRGKTQYF. DNA of the CDR3: TGCGCCAGCAGCCAAGGTGACAGGGGGAAGACCCAGTACTTC.

The V and J genes are TRBV27 and TRBJ2-7; tentatively, D is TRBD2 (6 bases). The CDR3 length is 13 residues. V shed 7 bases and J shed 4 bases, with 14 bases lying between them. The V gene's germline CDR1 is MNHEY and CDR2 SMNVEV (reference sequence). The CDR3 nucleotides are TGTGCCAGCAAGTTGCGGGAAGGGTACGAGCAGTACTTC. Protein: CASKLREGYEQYF.

CDR3 amino acids: CASSIGQGTYGYTF. For the CDR3, the DNA is TGTGCCAGCAGCATCGGACAGGGAACCTATGGCTACACCTTC. The chain employs TRBV6-6 and TRBJ1-2, with TRBD1 identical over 8 bases. This CDR3 has 14 amino acids. Unmatched junction bases numbered 7, after V lost 6 bases and J lost 4 bases. Germline CDR1 reads MNHNY; CDR2 reads SVGAGI (reference sequence).

The rearrangement uses TRBV27 and TRBJ1-1; D is unclear. Germline V gene lookup returns CDR1 MNHEY and CDR2 SMNVEV (reference sequence). This CDR3 comprises 15 residues. V shed 9 bases and J shed 0 bases, with 17 bases lying between them. The CDR3 sequence is CASTSTLSMNTEAFF. The DNA of the CDR3 is TGTGCCAGTACCTCAACCTTAAGCATGAACACTGAAGCTTTCTTT.

This clone was observed a handful of times. This chain uses TRBV30 with TRBJ1-3; TRBD1 agrees at 7 bases. CDR3 size: 15 residues. Germline V CDR1 and CDR2: GTSNPN, SVGIG (reference sequence). The J segment lost 1 base and the V segment lost 4 bases, leaving 7 bases of the junction unmatched. The chain's CDR3 is CAWKAIQGSGNTIYF. The CDR3 coding sequence is TGTGCCTGGAAAGCAATACAGGGGTCTGGAAACACCATATATTTT.

This rearrangement joins TRBV5-1 to TRBJ1-2, with D perhaps TRBD1 (6 bases). Looked up from germline, CDR1 is SGHRS and CDR2 is YFSETQ. The CDR3 has 14 amino acids. The ends were cut back, 0 bases at V and 4 bases at J, with 10 bases in the middle. As DNA, the CDR3 is TGCGCCAGCAGCTTGGACAGGGAATCCTATGGCTACACCTTC. As protein: CASSLDRESYGYTF.

This clone was seen a single time. This may arise from a read error, as a much more abundant clone is one base away. CDR3 in amino acids: CANGNSPGMEAFF. The CDR3 bases are TGTGCTAATGGCAATTCTCCGGGAATGGAAGCTTTCTTT. The V call is TRBV12-5, the J call TRBJ1-1, with no clear D. The CDR3 is made up of 13 amino acids. In germline, CDR1 is LGHNT, CDR2 FRNRAP. The ends were cut back, 10 bases at V and 8 bases at J, with 20 bases in the middle. Based on the CDR3 plus reference TRBV12-5 and TRBJ1-1, the full variable domain is DARVTQTPRHKVTEMGQEVTMRCQPILGHNTVFWYRQTMMQGLELLAYFRNRAPLDDSGMPKDRFSAEMPDATLATLKIQPSEPRDSAVYFCANGNSPGMEAFFGQGTRLTVV.

The V call is TRBV18, the J call TRBJ1-1; 10 bases are a match to TRBD1. CDR1 is KGHSH, CDR2 LQKENI, per germline. The CDR3 contains 12 residues. J lost 10 bases, V lost 4 bases, and 3 bases had no gene match. Here the CDR3 reads CASSQGQGRAFF. The DNA of the CDR3 is TGTGCCAGCTCACAGGGACAGGGGAGAGCTTTCTTT.

This clone has more than one count but fewer than ten. The chain recombines TRBV11-2 with TRBJ2-2; 12 bases match TRBD2. CDR1 SGHAT and CDR2 FQNNGV come from the germline V gene. The CDR3 runs 14 residues. Trimming took 5 bases from V and 7 from J; bases not matched to a gene: 2. CDR3 loop: CASSGTSGHGELFF. The CDR3 DNA reads as TGTGCCAGCAGCGGGACTAGCGGGCACGGGGAGCTGTTTTTT.

This clone was detected a few times. The V and J genes are TRBV19 and TRBJ2-3; 7 positions match TRBD1. The ends lost 10 bases at V and 1 base at J; junction bases unmatched: 5. In germline, CDR1 is LNHDA, CDR2 SQIVND (reference sequence). This CDR3 is 13 amino acids long. The CDR3 is CAIRDRGTDTQYF. CDR3 DNA: TGTGCCATCAGGGACAGAGGCACAGATACGCAGTATTTT.

The chain has TRBV28 and TRBJ1-2, with 8 bases identical to TRBD1. V was pared by 6 bases and J by 3 bases, with 3 bases of the junction left unmatched. CDR3 length: 13 residues. In germline, CDR1 is MDHEN, CDR2 SYDVKM. The CDR3 here is CASRTTGDYGYTF. CDR3 sequence (DNA): TGTGCCAGCAGAACGACAGGGGACTATGGCTACACCTTC.